Described below is a single T cell receptor beta chain sequence and its context. These data originate in a study of blood T cells in healthy people across ages. Combining a sample-barcoded 5' primer with a J-beta primer mix, a second PCR ran for about 7 to 11 cycles. TCRdb re-derived calls from the 5' RACE reads in MiXCR, one entry per CDR3 protein. The data hold 600,000 to 1,000,000 distinct CDR3 sequences, with around 25% observed a single time. Germline V gene sequence: CDR1 SGHDN, CDR2 FVKESK. CDR3 length: 15 residues. V lost 2 bases and J lost 0; bases outside the gene matches: 3. The data were also submitted as part of a second study, on T cells of mothers and their children. That paper adds: Donors comprised three healthy Caucasian mothers plus their six children.

The rearrangement joins TRBV14 to TRBJ2-7; 8 bases match TRBD2. Sequences were obtained from blood. This sequence originates from a boy younger than 18 in good health. In nucleotides, the CDR3 is TGTGCCAGCAGCCAAAGCGGGAGTACCTCCTACGAGCAGTACTTC. Translation: CASSQSGSTSYEQYF.